The clone carrying this T cell receptor beta chain was picked up one time. The data derive from a study of blood T cell repertoires in COVID-19. Using immunoSEQ multiplex PCR, the repertoire was profiled, and TCRdb retains in-frame clones only, with some absent. The sample contains about 82,000 clones, about 85% of which appear only once. The source of this sequence is an elderly man with active or convalescent COVID-19. Sequenced input: peripheral blood.

This chain's CDR3 is CATSATSGQGAKDNYGYTF. Written as DNA, the CDR3 is TGTGCCACCAGTGCCACATCGGGACAGGGGGCAAAAGATAACTATGGCTACACCTTC. The chain combines TRBV24-1 with TRBJ1-2; 12 bases map to TRBD1. The CDR3 contains 19 residues. Germline-derived CDR1 and CDR2 are KGHDR and SFDVKD. J gave up 1 base and V 5 bases, and 13 bases lay outside the gene matches.